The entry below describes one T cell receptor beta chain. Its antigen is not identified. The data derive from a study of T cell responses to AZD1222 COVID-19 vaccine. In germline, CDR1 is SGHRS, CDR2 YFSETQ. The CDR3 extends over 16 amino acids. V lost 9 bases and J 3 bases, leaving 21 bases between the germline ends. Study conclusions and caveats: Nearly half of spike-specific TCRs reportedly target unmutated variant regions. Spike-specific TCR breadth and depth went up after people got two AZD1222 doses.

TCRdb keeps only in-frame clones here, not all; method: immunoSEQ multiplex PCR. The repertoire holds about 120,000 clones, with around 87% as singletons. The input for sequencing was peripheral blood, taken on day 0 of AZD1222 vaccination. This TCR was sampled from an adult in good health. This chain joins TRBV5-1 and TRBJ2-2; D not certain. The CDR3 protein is CATPSRPGRDTGELFF. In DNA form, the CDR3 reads TGCGCCACCCCCTCCCGGCCAGGTCGGGACACCGGGGAGCTGTTTTTT.